This T cell receptor (beta chain) was captured in a study of vaccination and CD4 T cells after COVID-19. Oncomine TCR Beta short-read sequencing was applied to DNA from cultured CD4+ T cells. TCRdb reprocessed the PCR reads via MiXCR and lists one record per CDR3 protein. The sample contains more than 25,000 distinct CDR3 sequences, about two thirds of which appear only once. Noted treatment: 10-day PBMC culture with coronavirus spike peptide pools or control peptides (ViraFEST assay). This clonotype was counted once. Its antigen is undetermined. The V end was cut by 4 bases, the J end by 1 base, with 7 bases between. This CDR3 contains 13 residues. Germline V lookup: CDR1 SNHLY, CDR2 FYNNEI.

Source: CD4+ T cells from blood, cultured in vitro, taken after SARS-CoV-2 vaccination. V gene TRBV2 combines with J gene TRBJ1-2; unclear D gene. This TCR came from a human donor who received a COVID-19 vaccine. The CDR3 sequence: CASSVGVNYGYTF. The CDR3 DNA is TGTGCCAGCAGTGTTGGAGTTAACTATGGCTACACCTTC.